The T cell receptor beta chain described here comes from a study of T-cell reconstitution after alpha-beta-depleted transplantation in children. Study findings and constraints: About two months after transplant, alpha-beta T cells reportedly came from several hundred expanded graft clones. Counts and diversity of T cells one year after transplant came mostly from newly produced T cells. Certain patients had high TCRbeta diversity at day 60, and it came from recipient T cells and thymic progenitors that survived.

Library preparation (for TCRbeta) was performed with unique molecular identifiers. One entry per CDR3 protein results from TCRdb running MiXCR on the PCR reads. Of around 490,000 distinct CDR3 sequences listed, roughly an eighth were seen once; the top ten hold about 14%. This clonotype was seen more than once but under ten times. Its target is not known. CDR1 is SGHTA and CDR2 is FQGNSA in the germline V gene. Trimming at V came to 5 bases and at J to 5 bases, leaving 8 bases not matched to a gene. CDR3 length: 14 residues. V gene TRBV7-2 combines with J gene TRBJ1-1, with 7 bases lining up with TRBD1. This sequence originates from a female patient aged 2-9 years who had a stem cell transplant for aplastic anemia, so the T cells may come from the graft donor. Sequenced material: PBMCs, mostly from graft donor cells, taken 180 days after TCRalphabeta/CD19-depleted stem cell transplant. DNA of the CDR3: TGTGCCAGCAGCGCCCGACAGGGATGGACTGAAGCTTTCTTT. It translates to CASSARQGWTEAFF.